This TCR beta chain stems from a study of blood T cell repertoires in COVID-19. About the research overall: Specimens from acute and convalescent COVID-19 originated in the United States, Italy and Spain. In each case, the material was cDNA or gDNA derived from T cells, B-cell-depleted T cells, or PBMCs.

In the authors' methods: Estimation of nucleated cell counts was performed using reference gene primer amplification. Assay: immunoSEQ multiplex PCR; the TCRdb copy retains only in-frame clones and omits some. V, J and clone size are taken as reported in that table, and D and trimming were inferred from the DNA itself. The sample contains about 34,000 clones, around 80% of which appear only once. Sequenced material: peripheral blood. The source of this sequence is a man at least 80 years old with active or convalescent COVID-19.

The CDR3 reads CASSIPGWDTGELFF. CDR3 in DNA: TGTGCCAGTAGTATTCCAGGCTGGGACACCGGGGAGCTGTTTTTT. V usage is TRBV19 and J usage is TRBJ2-2; D unresolved. The CDR3 sequence is 15 residues long. Trimming removed 3 bases at V and 3 bases at J, with 11 bases between. Germline values: CDR1 LNHDA, CDR2 SQIVND (reference sequence).